This T cell receptor beta chain was sequenced for a study of graft-versus-host responses after intestinal transplantation. Across the study: Multivisceral, liver-intestinal, or isolated intestinal transplants were given to recipients. Every transplant recipient was induced with anti-thymocyte globulin, then maintained on tacrolimus and steroids for around 3 years.

To note about this clone: What it binds is not known.

Germline values: CDR1 SGHAT, CDR2 FQNNGV. V was cut by 6 bases and J by 1 base, with 18 bases left in between. This CDR3 is built from 16 residues. Sequencing used immunoSEQ multiplex PCR; TCRdb keeps in-frame clones, though not all of them. Of approximately 90,000 clones listed, just over 90% are singletons. The sequences come from unstimulated CD8+ T cells sorted from spleen or lymph node cells, collected before intestinal transplant. J is TRBJ2-5 and V is TRBV11-2; the D gene is possibly TRBD2 (5 bases). The clonotype comes from a human donor who received an intestinal transplant. CDR3 nucleotide sequence: TGTGCCAGCAGAGGGCTCGGTAGCGACTTCCAAGAGACCCAGTACTTC. It translates to CASRGLGSDFQETQYF.